This T cell receptor beta chain was captured in a study of cytomegalovirus exposure and HLA in healthy donors. This clone has only a few counts. The CDR3 runs to 14 residues. Germline V gene data show CDR1 as MNHEY and CDR2 as SVGAGI. V shed 2 bases and J shed 7 bases, with 12 bases lying between them. In the PCR, 60 Vbeta and 13 Jbeta primers were used. The method was immunoSEQ multiplex PCR; TCRdb's version includes in-frame clones alone and lacks a portion of them. There are 210,000 or so clones in the sample; approximately 80% occur only once, and about 0.58% lies in the top ten. V gene TRBV6-5 combines with J gene TRBJ2-1; D possibly corresponds to TRBD1 (5 bases). Sequencing used PBMCs. The sequence was collected from a woman in her thirties or forties in good health and CMV-seronegative. CDR3 in amino acids: CASSYKGYGNEQFF. The CDR3 nucleotides read TGTGCCAGCAGTTACAAGGGGTACGGGAATGAGCAGTTCTTC.